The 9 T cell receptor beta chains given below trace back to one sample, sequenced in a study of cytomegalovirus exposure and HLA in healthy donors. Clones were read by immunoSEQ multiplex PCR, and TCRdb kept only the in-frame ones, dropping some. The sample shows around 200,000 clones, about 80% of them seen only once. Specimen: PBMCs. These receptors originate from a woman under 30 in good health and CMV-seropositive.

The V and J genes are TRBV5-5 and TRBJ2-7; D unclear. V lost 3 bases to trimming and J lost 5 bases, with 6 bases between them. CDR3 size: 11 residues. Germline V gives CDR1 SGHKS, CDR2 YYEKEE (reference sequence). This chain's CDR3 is CASSSPDEQYF. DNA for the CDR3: TGTGCCAGCAGCTCCCCCGACGAGCAGTACTTC.

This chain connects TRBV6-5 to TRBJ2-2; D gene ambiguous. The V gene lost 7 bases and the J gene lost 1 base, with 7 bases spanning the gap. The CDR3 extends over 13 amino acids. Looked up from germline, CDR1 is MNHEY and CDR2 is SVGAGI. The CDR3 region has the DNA TGTGCCAGCACACGAGAGAACACCGGGGAGCTGTTTTTT. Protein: CASTRENTGELFF.

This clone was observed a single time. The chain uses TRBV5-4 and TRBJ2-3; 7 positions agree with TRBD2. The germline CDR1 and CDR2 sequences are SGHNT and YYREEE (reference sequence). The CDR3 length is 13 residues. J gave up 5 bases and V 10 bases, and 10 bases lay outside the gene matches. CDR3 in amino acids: CAVAGEGGDTQYF. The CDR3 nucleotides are TGTGCCGTCGCGGGGGAGGGAGGAGATACGCAGTATTTT.

This CDR3 reads CASSSTKTVREQYF. CDR3 DNA sequence: TGTGCCAGCAGCTCCACCAAAACAGTACGCGAGCAGTACTTC. The rearrangement joins TRBV7-6 to TRBJ2-7, with D hard to call. The CDR3 covers 14 residues. V lost 4 bases to trimming and J lost 6 bases, with 16 bases between them. Per germline, CDR1 SGHVS and CDR2 FNYEAQ.

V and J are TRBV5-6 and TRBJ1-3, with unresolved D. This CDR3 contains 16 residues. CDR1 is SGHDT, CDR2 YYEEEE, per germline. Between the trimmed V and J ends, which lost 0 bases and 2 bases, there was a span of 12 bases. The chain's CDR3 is CASSLAPGNAGNTIYF. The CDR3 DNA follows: TGTGCCAGCAGCTTGGCCCCGGGGAATGCTGGAAACACCATATATTTT.

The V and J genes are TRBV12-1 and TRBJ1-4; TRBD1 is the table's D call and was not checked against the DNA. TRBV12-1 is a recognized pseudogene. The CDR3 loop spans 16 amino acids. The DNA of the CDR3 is TGTGCCAGCAGCTCCCGACAGACCCCGCAGGGAGAAAAACTGTTTTTT. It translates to CASSSRQTPQGEKLFF.

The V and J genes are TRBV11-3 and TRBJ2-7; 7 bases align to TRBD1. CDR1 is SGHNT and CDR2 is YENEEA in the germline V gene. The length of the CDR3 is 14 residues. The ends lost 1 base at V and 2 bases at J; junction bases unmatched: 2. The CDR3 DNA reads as TGTGCCAGCAGCTTAGGGACAGGAACCTACGAGCAGTACTTC. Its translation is CASSLGTGTYEQYF.

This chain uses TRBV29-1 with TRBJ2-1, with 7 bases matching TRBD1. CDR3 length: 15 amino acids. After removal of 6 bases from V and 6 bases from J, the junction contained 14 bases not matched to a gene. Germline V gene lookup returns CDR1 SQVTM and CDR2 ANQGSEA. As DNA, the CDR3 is TGCAGCGTGAGTATGTACAGGGGCGCAGGCAATGAGCAGTTCTTC. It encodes CSVSMYRGAGNEQFF.

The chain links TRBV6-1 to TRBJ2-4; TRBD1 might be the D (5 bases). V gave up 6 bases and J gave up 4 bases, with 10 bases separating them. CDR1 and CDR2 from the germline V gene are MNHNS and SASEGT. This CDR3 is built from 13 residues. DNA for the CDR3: TGTGCCAGCAGGCAGACAGATAAAAACATTCAGTACTTC. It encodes CASRQTDKNIQYF.